Shown below are 23 T cell receptor beta chains from a single sample sequenced in a study of spatial heterogeneity in lung cancer. Whole-study findings and limits: Tumor mutation counts were tracked by expanded intratumoral alpha and beta TCR counts.

Indicated time point: sample taken at primary tumor resection. One entry per CDR3 protein results from TCRdb running MiXCR on the 5' RACE reads. The data show over 25,000 distinct CDR3 sequences, roughly 7.4% seen once. These receptors have no known antigen. The sample here was lung tumor tissue, taken at surgery. The source of these receptors is a male donor with early-stage non-small cell lung cancer.

This clonotype was seen many times. V usage is TRBV12-3 or TRBV12-4 and J usage is TRBJ2-2; D may be TRBD1 (5 bases). Trimming took 5 bases from V and 6 from J, leaving 10 bases between them. This CDR3 has 13 amino acids. The CDR3 bases are TGTGCCAGCAGTCTGGGGCCCCCCGGGGAGCTGTTTTTT. This translates into CASSLGPPGELFF.

The sample holds many counts of this clonotype. This chain uses TRBV5-6 with TRBJ2-7; 10 bases agree with TRBD2. Germline CDR1 is SGHDT and CDR2 is YYEEEE. V lost 0 bases, J lost 7 bases, and 7 bases stayed unmatched. This CDR3 has 15 amino acids. CDR3 coding DNA: TGTGCCAGCAGCTTGGGAGCGGGGGGGCCGAGGGAGCAGTACTTC. This codes for CASSLGAGGPREQYF.

This clonotype was detected many times. This sequence joins TRBV28 and TRBJ2-6, with D perhaps being TRBD1 or TRBD2 (6 bases each). CDR3 length equals 16 residues. The V and J ends lost 4 bases and 0 bases respectively, with 10 bases between them. Germline values: CDR1 MDHEN, CDR2 SYDVKM. CDR3 DNA sequence: TGTGCCAGCAGTTGGGGGGCCCCCTCTGGGGCCAACGTCCTGACTTTC. Its translation: CASSWGAPSGANVLTF.

This clonotype has at least ten counts. The rearrangement joins TRBV27 to TRBJ2-7, with D hard to call. Germline V gene lookup returns CDR1 MNHEY and CDR2 SMNVEV (reference sequence). Deletions cut 2 bases from V and 7 bases from J, with 6 bases between. This CDR3 region has 11 residues. The CDR3 is CASSLNGEQYF. The CDR3 DNA is TGTGCCAGCAGTTTAAACGGTGAGCAGTACTTC.

In its sample, this clonotype was seen many times. The rearrangement links TRBV5-1 to TRBJ1-1; unclear D gene. Trimming removed 2 bases at V and 1 base at J, with 6 bases between. The CDR3 spans 13 residues. Germline V gives CDR1 SGHRS, CDR2 YFSETQ. CDR3 residues: CASSFDANTEAFF. As DNA, the CDR3 is TGCGCCAGCAGCTTTGACGCGAACACTGAAGCTTTCTTT.

This clonotype was seen many times. The chain links TRBV20-1 to TRBJ2-1; no reliable D call. Deletions cut 3 bases from V and 8 bases from J, with 8 bases between. This CDR3 region has 11 residues. Germline CDR1 and CDR2: DFQATT and SNEGSKA (reference sequence). The CDR3 DNA reads TGCAGTGCTAGCCCTCTGGATGAGCAGTTCTTC. This encodes CSASPLDEQFF.

This clonotype was observed a few times. The V gene is TRBV28, the J gene TRBJ1-4, with D maybe TRBD1 (5 bases). Between the trimmed V and J ends, which lost 6 bases and 4 bases, there was a span of 9 bases. The CDR3 sequence is 13 residues long. Per germline, CDR1 MDHEN and CDR2 SYDVKM. In DNA form, the CDR3 reads TGTGCCAGCAGCGACAGTCATAATGAAAAACTGTTTTTT. Protein product: CASSDSHNEKLFF.

This clonotype was observed many times. This chain uses TRBV7-9 with TRBJ2-1; no reliable D call. V was trimmed by 10 bases and J by 8 bases, leaving 21 bases between them. Per germline, CDR1 SEHNR and CDR2 FQNEAQ (reference sequence). The CDR3 totals 14 residues. This CDR3 reads CATGRSPALDEQFF. The DNA for the CDR3 is TGTGCCACCGGACGGTCCCCCGCCCTCGATGAGCAGTTCTTC.

The chain uses TRBV7-2 and TRBJ2-5, with D perhaps TRBD1 or TRBD2 (6 bases each). The V end lost 3 bases, the J end lost 1 base, and 18 bases lay between the germline ends. CDR1 is SGHTA, CDR2 FQGNSA, per germline. CDR3 size: 17 residues. As DNA, the CDR3 is TGTGCCAGCAGCTTCCACCTCCAGGGGAGGCCCCAAGAGACCCAGTACTTC. Translated, it gives CASSFHLQGRPQETQYF.

This clonotype was counted between two and nine times. CDR3: CASGGGDNSPLHF. CDR3 nucleotide sequence: TGTGCCAGCGGCGGAGGGGACAATTCACCCCTCCACTTT. V is TRBV9 and J is TRBJ1-6; D is possibly TRBD1 (5 bases). This CDR3 has 13 residues. Trimming removed 7 bases at V and 7 bases at J, with 12 bases between. Looked up from germline, CDR1 is SGDLS and CDR2 is YYNGEE.

V and J are TRBV6-2 or TRBV6-3 and TRBJ1-5, with D unresolved. The CDR3 loop spans 13 amino acids. Trimming cost V 2 bases and J 4 bases, with 6 bases left between them. Looked up from germline, CDR1 is MNHEY and CDR2 is SVGEGT. The CDR3 nucleotides read TGTGCCAGCAGTTACGGCGGGAATCAGCCCCAGCATTTT. This codes for CASSYGGNQPQHF.

There are a few counts of this clonotype. The chain carries TRBV2 and TRBJ1-5; D is ambiguous. The germline gives CDR1 SNHLY, CDR2 FYNNEI. CDR3 length equals 14 residues. Trimming removed 4 bases from V and 3 bases from J, with 10 bases in between. CDR3 in DNA: TGTGCCAGCAGTGTCACTTGGTACAATCAGCCCCAGCATTTT. It is translated as CASSVTWYNQPQHF.

This clonotype was picked up many times. J is TRBJ2-3 and V is TRBV5-5; D possibly corresponds to TRBD1 (6 bases). The CDR3 covers 14 residues. V dropped 0 bases and J dropped 6 bases, with 11 bases sitting between them. Germline V gene sequence: CDR1 SGHKS, CDR2 YYEKEE (reference sequence). CDR3 in amino acids: CASSLEGELDTQYF. The CDR3 bases are TGTGCCAGCAGCTTGGAGGGGGAACTGGATACGCAGTATTTT.

This clonotype occurred once. The gene calls are TRBV11-2 and TRBJ2-3, with D possibly being TRBD1 or TRBD2 (6 bases each). The CDR3 covers 14 residues. Per germline, CDR1 SGHAT and CDR2 FQNNGV. Trimming shortened V by 2 bases and J by 8 bases, and 14 bases separated the two germline ends. In DNA form, the CDR3 reads TGTGCCAGCAGCTTATCTGGGGGGCGCGGTACGCAGTATTTT. This gives the protein CASSLSGGRGTQYF.

The gene calls are TRBV12-3 or TRBV12-4 and TRBJ2-3, with 10 bases fitting TRBD1. Unmatched junction bases numbered 4, after V lost 3 bases and J lost 4 bases. The CDR3 totals 15 residues. CDR3 amino acids: CASSLRDRGADTQYF. CDR3 coding DNA: TGTGCCAGCAGTTTGCGGGACAGGGGCGCAGATACGCAGTATTTT.

This clonotype has ten or more counts. This chain connects TRBV29-1 to TRBJ2-1, with D maybe TRBD2 (5 bases). This CDR3 has 16 amino acids. Germline V CDR1 and CDR2: SQVTM, ANQGSEA. The ends were cut back, 2 bases at V and 6 bases at J, with 20 bases in the middle. The CDR3 sequence is CSVERVRVPGRNEQFF. CDR3 bases: TGCAGCGTTGAAAGGGTGCGGGTTCCTGGGCGCAATGAGCAGTTCTTC.

In this sample, this clonotype turned up many times. This chain connects TRBV9 to TRBJ2-2; TRBD1 is a possible D gene (6 bases). CDR3 size: 15 residues. The V end was cut by 0 bases, the J end by 5 bases, with 11 bases between. Germline assignment: CDR1 SGDLS and CDR2 YYNGEE. CDR3 nucleotide sequence: TGTGCCAGCAGCGTAGACCACAGGGCGACCGGGGAGCTGTTTTTT. Protein: CASSVDHRATGELFF.

The chain couples TRBV6-6 to TRBJ2-3; no firm D call. This CDR3 spans 11 amino acids. Trimming took 6 bases from V and 5 from J, leaving 6 bases between them. Germline V gene lookup returns CDR1 MNHNY and CDR2 SVGAGI (reference sequence). This CDR3 reads CASRTRDTQYF. Written as DNA, the CDR3 is TGTGCCAGCAGAACCAGAGATACGCAGTATTTT.

The gene calls are TRBV11-3 and TRBJ2-3; 9 positions agree with TRBD2. CDR3 size: 19 residues. The germline V gene has CDR1 SGHNT and CDR2 YENEEA. V gave up 2 bases and J gave up 5 bases; unmatched junction bases: 17. Written as DNA, the CDR3 is TGTGCCAGCAGCTTAAATCCCACTGGCGGAGCTAGCGGGGAAGATACGCAGTATTTT. This encodes CASSLNPTGGASGEDTQYF.

V is TRBV10-3 and J is TRBJ2-3; D is uncertain. With 6 bases removed from V and 2 bases from J, the gap between germline ends came to 9 bases. Germline CDR1 and CDR2: ENHRY and SYGVKD. CDR3 length: 13 amino acids. This chain's CDR3 is CAIRLFNTDTQYF. In DNA, the CDR3 is TGTGCCATCAGACTTTTTAACACAGATACGCAGTATTTT.

This clonotype was seen many times. V usage is TRBV30 and J usage is TRBJ1-5; D ambiguous. Germline V gene data show CDR1 as GTSNPN and CDR2 as SVGIG (reference sequence). V lost 0 bases, J lost 2 bases, and 11 bases lay in between. The CDR3 has 15 amino acids. CDR3 sequence (DNA): TGTGCCTGGAGTGTACTGGGGTTCGGCAATCAGCCCCAGCATTTT. Translated, it gives CAWSVLGFGNQPQHF.

A remark on this clonotype: A much larger clone differs from this one at a single base, so this may be a read error. V usage is TRBV5-1 and J usage is TRBJ2-3, with 7 nucleotides matching TRBD2. The CDR3 sequence is 15 residues long. Germline CDR1 reads SGHRS; CDR2 reads YFSETQ. The CDR3 DNA sequence: TGCGCCAGCAGCTATGTCCCGACTAGCACAGATACGCAGAATTTT. Its translation: CASSYVPTSTDTQNF. The variable domain in full, with the rest retrieved from reference TRBV5-1 and TRBJ2-3, is KAGVTQTPRYLIKTRGQQVTLSCSPISGHRSVSWYQQTPGQGLQFLFEYFSETQRNKGNFPGRFSGRQFSNSRSEMNVSTLELGDSALYLCASSYVPTSTDTQNFGPGTRLTVL.

The chain joins TRBV10-1 to TRBJ2-1; D uncertain. CDR3 length: 15 residues. Germline CDR1 is WNHNN and CDR2 is SYGVQD (reference sequence). V was clipped by 4 bases and J by 0 bases, with 10 bases between them. Here the CDR3 reads CASSGGPSSYNEQFF. The CDR3 DNA reads TGCGCCAGCAGTGGTGGACCCTCCTCCTACAATGAGCAGTTCTTC.